A selection of T cell receptor beta chains follows, all from one sample in a study of beta chain features in type 1 diabetes. The repertoire was sequenced with immunoSEQ multiplex PCR; TCRdb's copy has only in-frame clones and lacks some. The repertoire has tens of thousands of clones, approximately 32% of them found once; the top ten carry 0.4% to 0.45%. Sequenced: stem cell memory CD4+ T cells from blood. The origin of the receptors is a young woman in good health. Each CDR3 is given with its conserved first and last residue. A D gene is named only where the DNA matches it firmly.

J gene | V gene | D gene | CDR3 protein
TRBJ1-1 | TRBV19 | . | CASSHRDKRTEAFF
TRBJ2-7 | TRBV4-1 | TRBD2 | CASSQGLAGPPYEQYF
TRBJ2-3 | TRBV5-1 | TRBD2 | CASTRSTSGGADTQYF
TRBJ1-4 | TRBV7-2 | . | CASSTIQGTNEKLFF
TRBJ2-7 | TRBV18 | TRBD1 | CASSPGQGARREQYF
TRBJ2-3 | TRBV29-1 | TRBD1 | CSVGRDSFTDTQYF
TRBJ1-1 | TRBV7-2 | . | CASSPSRTANTEAFF
TRBJ2-4 | TRBV6-5 | TRBD1 | CASRRDRANIQYF
TRBJ1-3 | TRBV29-1 | . | CSVGEGLTGNTIYF
TRBJ2-7 | TRBV9 | TRBD2 | CASSVEGLGSSYEQYF
TRBJ2-7 | TRBV5-8 | . | CASSLVGGDEQYF